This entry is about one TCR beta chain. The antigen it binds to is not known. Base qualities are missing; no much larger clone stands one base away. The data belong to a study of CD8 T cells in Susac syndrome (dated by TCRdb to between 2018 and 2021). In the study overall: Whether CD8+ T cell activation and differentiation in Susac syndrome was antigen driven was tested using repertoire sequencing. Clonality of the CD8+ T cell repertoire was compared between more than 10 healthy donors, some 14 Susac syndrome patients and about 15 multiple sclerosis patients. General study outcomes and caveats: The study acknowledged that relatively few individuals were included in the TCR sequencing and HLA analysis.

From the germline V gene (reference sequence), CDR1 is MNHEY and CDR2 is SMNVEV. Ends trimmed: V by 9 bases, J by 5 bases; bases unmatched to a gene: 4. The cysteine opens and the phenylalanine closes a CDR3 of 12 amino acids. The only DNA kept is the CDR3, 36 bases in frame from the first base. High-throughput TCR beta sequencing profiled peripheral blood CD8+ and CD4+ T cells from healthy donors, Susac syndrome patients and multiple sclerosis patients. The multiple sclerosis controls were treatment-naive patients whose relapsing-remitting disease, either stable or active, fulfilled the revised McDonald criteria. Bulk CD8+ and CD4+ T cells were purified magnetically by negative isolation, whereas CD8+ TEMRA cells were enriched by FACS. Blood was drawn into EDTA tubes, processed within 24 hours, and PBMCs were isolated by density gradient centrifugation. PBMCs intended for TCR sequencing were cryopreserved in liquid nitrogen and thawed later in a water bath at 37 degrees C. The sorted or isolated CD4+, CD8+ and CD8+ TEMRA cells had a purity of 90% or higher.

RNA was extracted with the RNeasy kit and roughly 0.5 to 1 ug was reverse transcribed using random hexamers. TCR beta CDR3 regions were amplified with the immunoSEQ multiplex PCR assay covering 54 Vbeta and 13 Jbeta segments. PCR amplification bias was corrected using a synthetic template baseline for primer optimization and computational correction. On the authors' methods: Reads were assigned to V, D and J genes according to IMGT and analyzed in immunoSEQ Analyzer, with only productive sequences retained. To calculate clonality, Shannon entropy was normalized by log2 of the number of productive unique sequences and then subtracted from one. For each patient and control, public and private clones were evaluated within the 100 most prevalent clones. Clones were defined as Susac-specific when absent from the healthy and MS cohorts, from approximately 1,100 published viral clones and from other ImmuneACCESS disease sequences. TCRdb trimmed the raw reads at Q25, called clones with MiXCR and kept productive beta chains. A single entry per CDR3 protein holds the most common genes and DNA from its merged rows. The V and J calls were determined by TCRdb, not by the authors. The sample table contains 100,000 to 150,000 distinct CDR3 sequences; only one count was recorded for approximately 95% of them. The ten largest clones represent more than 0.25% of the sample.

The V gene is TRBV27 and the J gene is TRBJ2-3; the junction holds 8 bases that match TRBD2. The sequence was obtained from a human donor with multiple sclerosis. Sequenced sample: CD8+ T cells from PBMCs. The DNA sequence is TGTGCCAGTGGGCTAGCGGGAGATACGCAGTATTTT. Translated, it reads CASGLAGDTQYF.